Listed below are T cell receptor beta chains from one sample, sequenced in a study of blood T cell repertoires in COVID-19. Clones were read by immunoSEQ multiplex PCR, and TCRdb kept only the in-frame ones, dropping some. Seen here are roughly 250,000 clones, around nine tenths observed once, and the top ten hold over 1.5%. The specimen sequenced was PBMCs or T cells enriched from blood (not recorded which). Every receptor here comes from a woman aged 18-29 years who had recovered from COVID-19. The CDR3 runs from the conserved cysteine through the conserved F or W. D genes are given only for firm matches. The size entry is marked missing in some rows and otherwise reads once, few, many or a size class.

TRBD2	NA	TRBV5-1	TRBJ2-1	TGCGCCAGCAGCTTGGGTGGGACTAGCTCTCATGAGCAGTTCTTC	CASSLGGTSSHEQFF
NA	NA	TRBV3-1/TRBV3-2	TRBJ2-7	TGTGCCAGCAGGATCAGGGGTCACTACGAGCAGTACTTC	CASRIRGHYEQYF
NA	NA	TRBV2	TRBJ1-5	TGTGCCAGCAGTCTAAAGACAGGAACCCAGCCCCAGCATTTT	CASSLKTGTQPQHF
NA	NA	TRBV6-5	TRBJ1-2	TGTGCCAGCAGTTACCGAGCGGGCCGGCCAATTGGGGGCTACACCTTC	CASSYRAGRPIGGYTF
TRBD1	few	TRBV15	TRBJ2-1	TGTGCCACCAGCAGAGGGACAGGGGAGTACAATGAGCAGTTCTTC	CATSRGTGEYNEQFF
NA	NA	TRBV6-5	TRBJ2-1	TGTGCCAGCAGTCCGGGAGATTCATACAATGAGCAGTTCTTC	CASSPGDSYNEQFF
NA	NA	TRBV5-1	TRBJ2-7	TGCGCCAGCAGCTTGGCCGTTGGACAGTCGGGCGCCTACGAGCAGTACTTC	CASSLAVGQSGAYEQYF
TRBD2	NA	TRBV4-3	TRBJ2-5	TGCGCCAGCAGCCAAGATGGGCGGGGGGGCATGGAGACCCAGTACTTC	CASSQDGRGGMETQYF
NA	NA	TRBV4-2	TRBJ1-5	TGTGCCAGCAGCCAAGATAACGGTCAGCCCCAGCATTTT	CASSQDNGQPQHF
NA	NA	TRBV9	TRBJ2-1	TGTGCCAGCAGCGTAGATCCACTTTACAATGAGCAGTTCTTC	CASSVDPLYNEQFF
NA	NA	TRBV2	TRBJ2-1	TGTGCCAGCAGCCCGACGACAGGGGGTAGGCTAGCGGGGTACAATGAGCAGTTCTTC	CASSPTTGGRLAGYNEQFF
NA	NA	TRBV6-5	TRBJ1-2	TGTGCCAGCAGTTACAGTAGGACAAATGGCTACACCTTC	CASSYSRTNGYTF
NA	NA	TRBV19	TRBJ1-3	TGTGCCAGTAGTATAGATTCCAGTACCGGAAACACCATATATTTT	CASSIDSSTGNTIYF
TRBD2	NA	TRBV5-1	TRBJ2-5	TGCGCCAGCAGCTTGCTAAGCGGGAACCAAGAGACCCAGTACTTC	CASSLLSGNQETQYF
NA	NA	TRBV11-2	TRBJ2-7	TGTGCCAGCAGCGCTATCTACGAGCAGTACTTC	CASSAIYEQYF
TRBD2	NA	TRBV7-2	TRBJ2-1	TGTGCCAGCAGCCTCGGACTAGTCGGCAATGAGCAGTTCTTC	CASSLGLVGNEQFF
TRBD1	NA	TRBV4-1	TRBJ1-4	TGCGCCAGCATGCCCTATCCGGGACAGGTCAATGAAAAACTGTTTTTT	CASMPYPGQVNEKLFF
NA	few	TRBV19	TRBJ1-2	TGTGCCAGTAGTAATTCGGGACATAACTATGGCTACACCTTC	CASSNSGHNYGYTF
TRBD2	NA	TRBV4-1	TRBJ2-1	TGCGCCAGCAGCCAGGGCCTTAGCGGGAGGGGCGATGAGCAGTTCTTC	CASSQGLSGRGDEQFF
NA	NA	TRBV10-3	TRBJ1-2	TGTGCCATCAGTGAGGGAGGGGAAGGCTATGGCTACACCTTC	CAISEGGEGYGYTF
NA	once	TRBV29-1	TRBJ1-2	TGCAGCGTTGAGTTGAGGGACTATGGCTACACCTTC	CSVELRDYGYTF
NA	NA	TRBV11-2	TRBJ2-7	TGTGCCAGCAGCAAAGTTTGGGGGGTATTCTCCTACGAGCAGTACTTC	CASSKVWGVFSYEQYF
TRBD1	NA	TRBV4-1	TRBJ1-2	TGCGCCAGCAGCCAAGATGTGGGGAATACAGGGGGCTATGGCTACACCTTC	CASSQDVGNTGGYGYTF
TRBD1	NA	TRBV28	TRBJ1-2	TGTGCCAGCAGTTTGGCCTTAGAACAGGGGGCATACTATGGCTACACCTTC	CASSLALEQGAYYGYTF
TRBD2	NA	TRBV3-1/TRBV3-2	TRBJ2-3	TGTGCCAGCAGCCATAGCGGGAGGGCCACAGATACGCAGTATTTT	CASSHSGRATDTQYF
TRBD2	NA	TRBV7-9	TRBJ2-7	TGTGCCAGCAGCTCTCCGATAGCGGGGGAGAAAAACTCCTACGAGCAGTACTTC	CASSSPIAGEKNSYEQYF
NA	NA	TRBV2	TRBJ2-1	TGTGCCAGCAGTGAATGGCAGACTAACAATGAGCAGTTCTTC	CASSEWQTNNEQFF
TRBD2	NA	TRBV4-1	TRBJ2-5	TGCGCCAGCAGCCAAGTTGAGTGGACTAGCGGGAGAGGAGAGACCCAGTACTTC	CASSQVEWTSGRGETQYF
NA	NA	TRBV11-1	TRBJ1-1	TGTGCCAGCAGCTTAAGTCTGGGCAACTTAGAAGCTTTCTTT	CASSLSLGNLEAFF
TRBD2	NA	TRBV7-3	TRBJ2-7	TGTGCCAGCAGCTTAGTAGCGGGAGTTGGGGAGCAGTACTTC	CASSLVAGVGEQYF
NA	NA	TRBV27	TRBJ2-2	TGTGCCAGCAGCGCCGGGGGGCCCGGGGAGCTGTTTTTT	CASSAGGPGELFF
TRBD2	NA	TRBV27	TRBJ2-3	TGTGCCAGCAGTGGGGGGACTAGTATTTCAGATACGCAGTATTTT	CASSGGTSISDTQYF
NA	NA	TRBV4-1	TRBJ2-6	TGCGCCAGCAGCCAGGCTCAGGGAGCCAACGTCCTGACTTTC	CASSQAQGANVLTF
TRBD2	NA	TRBV6-5	TRBJ2-3	TGTGCCAGCGGGTCCGCGGGAGGGAGCACAGATACGCAGTATTTT	CASGSAGGSTDTQYF
TRBD1	NA	TRBV7-2	TRBJ1-5	TGTGCCAGCAGCTTAGTATCGGGCCAGGGGGAACAGCCCCAGCATTTT	CASSLVSGQGEQPQHF